This T cell receptor (beta chain) emerged from a study of regulatory T cells in long-lasting Graves disease. V dropped 3 bases and J dropped 2 bases, with 10 bases sitting between them. This CDR3 spans 14 amino acids. Germline CDR1 and CDR2: DFQATT and SNEGSKA (reference sequence). This clonotype was seen many times. Time point meaning: newly diagnosed GD, antithyroid drugs for less than 3 months. Isolated PBMC RNA provided the starting material for the TCR library. Graves' disease diagnosis relied on American Thyroid Association guidelines. Blood from the periphery, nine milliliters in all, was drawn into EDTA tubes. Libraries of TCR beta came from iRepertoire HTBI primers plus Arm-PCR of CDR3 regions. From the multiplex PCR reads, TCRdb called clonotypes with MiXCR, one entry per CDR3 protein. The sample carries hundreds of thousands of distinct CDR3 sequences, roughly 17% recorded once. This sample also appeared in a second study, on T cells in Graves' hyperthyroidism and ophthalmopathy. That source adds: Newly diagnosed hyperthyroidism patients aged 18 to 65 years had disease lasting under 2 months.

Sample: peripheral blood mononuclear cells (PBMCs), taken at new diagnosis, from a patient treated with antithyroid drugs. V gene TRBV20-1 combines with J gene TRBJ2-2; D is possibly TRBD1 (5 bases). The sequence came from a man in his forties or fifties with Graves disease. The CDR3 nucleotides read TGCAGTGCTAGTTTGACAGATAACACCGGGGAGCTGTTTTTT. This codes for CSASLTDNTGELFF.